The 24 T cell receptor beta chains below come from one sample, sequenced in a study of blood T cell repertoires in COVID-19. Assay: immunoSEQ multiplex PCR; the TCRdb copy retains only in-frame clones and omits some. The sample has about 45,000 clones; approximately 87% are singletons. Sequencing was carried out using peripheral blood. Receptor source: a human donor in a cohort sampled during active COVID-19.

Concerning this clone itself: The same CDR3 arises from other DNA sequences in this sample as well. This chain joins TRBV3-1 (or the pseudogene TRBV3-2) and TRBJ1-4, with 9 bases lining up with TRBD1. V lost 4 bases to trimming and J lost 6 bases; unmatched junction nucleotides: 3. The CDR3 sequence is 14 residues long. Germline loops: CDR1 LGHDT, CDR2 YNNKEL (reference sequence). This chain's CDR3 is CASSPGQGYEKLFF. As DNA, the CDR3 is TGTGCCAGCAGCCCTGGACAGGGGTATGAAAAACTGTTTTTT.

This clone was counted a single time. The same CDR3 also results from other DNA sequences found in this sample. This rearrangement joins TRBV7-2 to TRBJ1-5; 7 bases map to TRBD1. In germline, CDR1 is SGHTA, CDR2 FQGNSA. The CDR3 is made up of 14 amino acids. The junction had 5 bases not matched to a gene; V was cut back by 3 bases and J by 6 bases. The CDR3 region is CASSLIQGGQPQHF. Here the CDR3 DNA reads TGTGCCAGCAGCTTGATCCAGGGGGGTCAGCCCCAGCATTTT.

The chain joins TRBV5-1 to TRBJ2-6, with TRBD2 matching over 15 bases. The ends lost 4 bases at V and 4 bases at J; junction bases unmatched: 12. Germline CDR1 SGHRS, CDR2 YFSETQ. This CDR3 has 20 amino acids. CDR3 nucleotide sequence: TGCGCCAGCAGCCCTCTTCCGGGACTAGCGGGGGGATCAGGGGCCAACGTCCTGACTTTC. It is translated as CASSPLPGLAGGSGANVLTF.

The chain uses TRBV6-2 or TRBV6-3 and TRBJ2-5; 10 bases fit TRBD2. CDR3 size: 16 residues. Germline V gene data show CDR1 as MNHEY and CDR2 as SVGEGT. V lost 1 base to trimming and J lost 0 bases; unmatched junction nucleotides: 2. The CDR3 is CASSYLAGGNQETQYF. CDR3 DNA: TGTGCCAGCAGTTACTTAGCGGGGGGAAACCAAGAGACCCAGTACTTC.

This rearrangement joins TRBV5-6 to TRBJ2-3; TRBD2 aligns across 7 bases. From germline, CDR1 is SGHDT and CDR2 YYEEEE. This CDR3 is built from 15 residues. V lost 0 bases to trimming and J lost 3 bases; unmatched junction nucleotides: 4. The CDR3 spells CASSLAGGTTDTQYF. In DNA form, the CDR3 reads TGTGCCAGCAGCTTGGCGGGGGGAACAACAGATACGCAGTATTTT.

V is TRBV9 and J is TRBJ1-2, with 7 bases matching TRBD1. CDR1 and CDR2 from the germline V gene are SGDLS and YYNGEE. The V and J ends lost 0 bases and 7 bases, in that order; junction bases with no gene match: 0. This CDR3 spans 12 amino acids. The CDR3 coding sequence is TGTGCCAGCAGCGTAGACAGGGGTGGCTACACCTTC. It specifies CASSVDRGGYTF.

CDR3 coding DNA: TGTGCCAGCAGCCGCCTAGCGGGGTTGGGAACCGGGGAGCTGTTTTTT. The encoded protein is CASSRLAGLGTGELFF. The rearrangement joins TRBV5-4 to TRBJ2-2, with 9 bases that match TRBD2. The CDR3 consists of 16 residues. From germline, CDR1 is SGHNT and CDR2 YYREEE (reference sequence). J lost 5 bases, V lost 4 bases, and 9 bases had no gene match.

This chain links TRBV7-2 with TRBJ2-7, with TRBD1 identical over 7 bases. V trimming: 4 bases; J trimming: 4 bases; junction bases outside the gene matches: 7. The CDR3 has 14 residues. Germline assignment: CDR1 SGHTA and CDR2 FQGNSA. The chain's CDR3 is CASSYSGTVYEQYF. As DNA, the CDR3 is TGTGCCAGCAGCTATTCCGGGACAGTTTACGAGCAGTACTTC.

This rearrangement joins TRBV7-6 to TRBJ2-7, with D possibly matching TRBD2 (5 bases). Germline CDR1 reads SGHVS; CDR2 reads FNYEAQ. The length of the CDR3 is 14 residues. Between the trimmed V and J ends, which lost 5 bases and 4 bases, there was a span of 15 bases. The CDR3, as DNA: TGTGCCAGCAGCCCTACCGGGAACCTATACGAGCAGTACTTC. Translating it yields CASSPTGNLYEQYF.

This chain links TRBV5-1 with TRBJ1-1, with D maybe TRBD1 (5 bases). Trimming took 0 bases from V and 10 from J, leaving 10 bases between them. CDR1 SGHRS and CDR2 YFSETQ come from the germline V gene. CDR3 length equals 12 residues. CDR3 in DNA: TGCGCCAGCAGCTTGGAGAGCGGGGGAGCTTTCTTT. Protein sequence: CASSLESGGAFF.

The chain employs TRBV13 and TRBJ2-7; TRBD2 is a possible D gene (6 bases). The CDR3 loop spans 14 amino acids. V was cut by 3 bases and J by 7 bases, with 16 bases left in between. Germline V gene sequence: CDR1 PRHDT, CDR2 FYEKMQ (reference sequence). Here the CDR3 reads CASSFQTRQGEQYF. Here the CDR3 DNA reads TGTGCCAGCAGCTTTCAGACTAGGCAGGGAGAGCAGTACTTC.

The chain is built from TRBV7-8 and TRBJ2-7, with D possibly matching TRBD2 (5 bases). The germline V gene encodes CDR1 SGHVS and CDR2 FQNEAQ. This CDR3 has 15 residues. The V end lost 2 bases, the J end lost 5 bases, and 16 bases lay between the germline ends. CDR3: CASSLRPGILDEQYF. CDR3 nucleotide sequence: TGTGCCAGCAGCTTACGACCGGGAATATTGGACGAGCAGTACTTC. The full variable domain, with the rest looked up from reference TRBV7-8 and TRBJ2-7, is GAGVSQSPRYKVAKRGQDVALRCDPISGHVSLFWYQQALGQGPEFLTYFQNEAQLDKSGLPSDRFFAERPEGSVSTLKIQRTQQEDSAVYLCASSLRPGILDEQYFGPGTRLTVT.

The chain recombines TRBV9 with TRBJ2-7, with D possibly matching TRBD2 (6 bases). Germline V gives CDR1 SGDLS, CDR2 YYNGEE. This CDR3 contains 12 residues. V lost 3 bases and J lost 6, with 10 bases in between. This CDR3 is CASSAGTGEQYF. CDR3 DNA sequence: TGTGCCAGCAGCGCCGGGACTGGCGAGCAGTACTTC.

V is TRBV18 and J is TRBJ2-7, with D tentatively TRBD2 (6 bases). Deletions cut 4 bases from V and 7 bases from J, with 14 bases between. The length of the CDR3 is 13 residues. The germline V gene encodes CDR1 KGHSH and CDR2 LQKENI. CDR3 sequence: CASSLGAGFEQYF. The CDR3 DNA reads as TGTGCCAGCTCACTCGGGGCGGGGTTTGAGCAGTACTTC.

The chain uses TRBV10-3 and TRBJ1-5, with D perhaps TRBD1 (5 bases). From germline, CDR1 is ENHRY and CDR2 SYGVKD. CDR3 length: 14 residues. The V and J ends lost 8 bases and 3 bases respectively, with 14 bases between them. CDR3 nucleotides: TGTGCCATCCAGGGCTCAGGGCTCAATCAGCCCCAGCATTTT. This translates into CAIQGSGLNQPQHF.

The V call is TRBV7-2, the J call TRBJ2-7; TRBD1 matches 9 bases. Germline V gene lookup returns CDR1 SGHTA and CDR2 FQGNSA. The V gene end was trimmed by 5 bases and the J gene end by 5 bases; junction bases not matched to a gene: 13. This CDR3 comprises 16 residues. In nucleotides, the CDR3 is TGTGCCAGCAGCGACTTAGGGGGGACAGGGATCAACGAGCAGTACTTC. This sequence encodes CASSDLGGTGINEQYF. Combining the CDR3 with reference TRBV7-2 and TRBJ2-7 gives the whole variable domain GAGVSQSPSNKVTEKGKDVELRCDPISGHTALYWYRQSLGQGLEFLIYFQGNSAPDKSGLPSDRFSAERTGGSVSTLTIQRTQQEDSAVYLCASSDLGGTGINEQYFGPGTRLTVT.

V and J are TRBV3-1 (or the pseudogene TRBV3-2) and TRBJ1-2; D perhaps matches TRBD1 (6 bases). The CDR3 extends over 15 amino acids. From germline, CDR1 is LGHDT and CDR2 YNNKEL (reference sequence). V was pared by 2 bases and J by 4 bases, with 14 bases between. This CDR3 reads CASSQNPRGAYGYTF. CDR3 DNA: TGTGCCAGCAGCCAAAATCCCCGGGGGGCCTATGGCTACACCTTC.

A few counts support this clone. The V gene is TRBV5-4, the J gene TRBJ2-5; possible D gene TRBD2, 5 bases. V lost 3 bases, J lost 0 bases, and 15 bases lay in between. CDR3 length equals 16 residues. Germline assignment: CDR1 SGHNT and CDR2 YYREEE (reference sequence). The CDR3 DNA follows: TGTGCCAGCAGCTCCTATAGGGCGGAGGACCAAGAGACCCAGTACTTC. Amino acids: CASSSYRAEDQETQYF.

This clone was counted once. The rearrangement uses TRBV29-1 and TRBJ1-2; no definite D call. Trimming left V 4 bases short and J 5 bases short, with 14 bases between. The length of the CDR3 is 13 residues. Germline V lookup: CDR1 SQVTM, CDR2 ANQGSEA. This CDR3 reads CSVARTGGYGYTF. CDR3 DNA sequence: TGCAGCGTTGCCCGGACGGGCGGGTATGGCTACACCTTC.

V and J are TRBV11-2 and TRBJ2-5, with TRBD1 matching 9 bases. The germline V gene encodes CDR1 SGHAT and CDR2 FQNNGV. This CDR3 is 15 amino acids long. V shed 5 bases, J shed 2 bases, and the junction held 6 bases outside the gene matches. CDR3 protein: CASSRPTGGQETQYF. The DNA of the CDR3 is TGTGCCAGCAGCCGCCCGACAGGGGGACAAGAGACCCAGTACTTC.

The genes are TRBV5-8 and TRBJ2-4, with 7 bases lining up with TRBD1. V dropped 4 bases and J dropped 2; count of bases not matched to a gene: 9. This CDR3 has 16 residues. CDR1 SGHTS and CDR2 YDEGEE come from the germline V gene. The CDR3 region is CASSEGQISPKNIQYF. The CDR3 DNA is TGTGCCAGCAGCGAGGGACAGATAAGTCCCAAAAACATTCAGTACTTC.

This clone was detected only once. The chain links TRBV27 to TRBJ1-6; weak D call: TRBD1 (6 bases). Germline loops: CDR1 MNHEY, CDR2 SMNVEV (reference sequence). The CDR3 is 15 residues long. The V end was cut by 4 bases, the J end by 9 bases, with 16 bases between. The CDR3: CASSSHRAIGSPLHF. CDR3 in DNA: TGTGCCAGCAGTTCCCACAGGGCGATTGGTTCACCCCTCCACTTT.

This sequence joins TRBV6-5 and TRBJ1-2; 7 positions agree with TRBD1. The germline gives CDR1 MNHEY, CDR2 SVGAGI. J lost 0 bases, V lost 7 bases, and 8 bases had no gene match. This CDR3 has 15 residues. In DNA form, the CDR3 reads TGTGCCAGCACCCGAACAGGGGCCTCTAACTATGGCTACACCTTC. It codes for CASTRTGASNYGYTF.

The rearrangement uses TRBV10-2 and TRBJ2-2; possibly TRBD2 for D (5 bases). The CDR3 consists of 16 residues. The V gene's germline CDR1 is WSHSY and CDR2 SAAADI. The V end lost 3 bases, the J end lost 7 bases, and 18 bases lay between the germline ends. This CDR3 is CASSEYGEGRGGELFF. CDR3 nucleotides: TGCGCCAGCAGTGAATATGGGGAAGGGAGAGGCGGGGAGCTGTTTTTT.